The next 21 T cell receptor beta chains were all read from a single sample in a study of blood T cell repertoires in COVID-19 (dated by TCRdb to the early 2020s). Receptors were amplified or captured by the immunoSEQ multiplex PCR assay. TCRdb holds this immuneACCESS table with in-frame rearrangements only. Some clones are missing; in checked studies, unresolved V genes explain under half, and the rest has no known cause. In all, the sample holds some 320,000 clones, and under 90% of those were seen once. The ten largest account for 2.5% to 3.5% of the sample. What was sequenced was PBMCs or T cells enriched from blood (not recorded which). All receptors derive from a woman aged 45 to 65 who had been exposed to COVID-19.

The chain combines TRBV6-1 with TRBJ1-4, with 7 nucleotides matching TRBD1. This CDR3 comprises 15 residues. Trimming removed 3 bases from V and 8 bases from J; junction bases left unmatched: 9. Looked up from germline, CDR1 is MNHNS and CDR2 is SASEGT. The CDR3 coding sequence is TGTGCCAGCAGTGATCGGGGACAGACTCGCGAAAAACTGTTTTTT. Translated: CASSDRGQTREKLFF.

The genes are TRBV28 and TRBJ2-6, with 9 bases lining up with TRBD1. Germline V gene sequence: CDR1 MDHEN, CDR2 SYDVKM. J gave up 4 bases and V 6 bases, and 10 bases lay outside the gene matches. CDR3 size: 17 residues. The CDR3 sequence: CASSAGQGLPGANVLTF. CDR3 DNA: TGTGCCAGCAGCGCGGGACAGGGTCTTCCCGGGGCCAACGTCCTGACTTTC. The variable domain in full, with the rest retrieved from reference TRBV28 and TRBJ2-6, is DVKVTQSSRYLVKRTGEKVFLECVQDMDHENMFWYRQDPGLGLRLIYFSYDVKMKEKGDIPEGYSVSREKKERFSLILESASTNQTSMYLCASSAGQGLPGANVLTFGAGSRLTVL.

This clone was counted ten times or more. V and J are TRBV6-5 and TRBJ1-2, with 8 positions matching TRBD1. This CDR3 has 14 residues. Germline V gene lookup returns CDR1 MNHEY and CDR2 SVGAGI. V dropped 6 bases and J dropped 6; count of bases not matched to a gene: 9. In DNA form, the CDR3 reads TGTGCCAGCAGGGCGCGGACAGGGCATAATGGCTACACCTTC. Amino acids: CASRARTGHNGYTF.

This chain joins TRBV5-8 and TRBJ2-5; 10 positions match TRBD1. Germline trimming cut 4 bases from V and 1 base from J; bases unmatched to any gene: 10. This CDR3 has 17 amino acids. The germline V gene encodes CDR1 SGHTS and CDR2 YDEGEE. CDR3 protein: CASSLLGDRGFQETQYF. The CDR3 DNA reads TGTGCCAGCAGCCTCCTAGGGGACAGGGGATTCCAAGAGACCCAGTACTTC.

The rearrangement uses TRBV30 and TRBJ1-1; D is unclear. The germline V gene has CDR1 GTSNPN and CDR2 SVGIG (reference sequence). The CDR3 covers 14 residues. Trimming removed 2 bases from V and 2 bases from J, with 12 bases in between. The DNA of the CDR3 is TGTGCCTGGAGTCCCCCCTTAGATAACACTGAAGCTTTCTTT. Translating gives CAWSPPLDNTEAFF.

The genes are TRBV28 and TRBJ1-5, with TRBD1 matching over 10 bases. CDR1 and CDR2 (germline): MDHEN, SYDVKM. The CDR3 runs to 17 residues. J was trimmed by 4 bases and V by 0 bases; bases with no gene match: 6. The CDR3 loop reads CASSLWTGGAGNQPQHF. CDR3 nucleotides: TGTGCCAGCAGTTTATGGACAGGGGGCGCTGGTAATCAGCCCCAGCATTTT.

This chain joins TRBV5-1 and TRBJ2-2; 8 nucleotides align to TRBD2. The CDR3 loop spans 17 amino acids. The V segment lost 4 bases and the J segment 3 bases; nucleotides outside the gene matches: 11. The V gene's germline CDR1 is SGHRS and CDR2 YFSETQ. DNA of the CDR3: TGCGCCAGCAGCCCCGGGACTAGTGTGACCCACACCGGGGAGCTGTTTTTT. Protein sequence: CASSPGTSVTHTGELFF.

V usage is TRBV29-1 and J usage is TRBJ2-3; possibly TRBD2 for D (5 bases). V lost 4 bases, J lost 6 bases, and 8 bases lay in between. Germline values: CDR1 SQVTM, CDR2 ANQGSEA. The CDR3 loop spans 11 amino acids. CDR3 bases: TGCAGCGTTGTCGGGGTTGATACGCAGTATTTT. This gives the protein CSVVGVDTQYF.

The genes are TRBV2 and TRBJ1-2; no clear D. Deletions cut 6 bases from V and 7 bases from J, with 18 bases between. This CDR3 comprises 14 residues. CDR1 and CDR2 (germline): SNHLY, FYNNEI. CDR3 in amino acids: CASRGTVGVAGYTF. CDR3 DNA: TGTGCCAGCAGGGGAACAGTCGGGGTAGCTGGCTACACCTTC.

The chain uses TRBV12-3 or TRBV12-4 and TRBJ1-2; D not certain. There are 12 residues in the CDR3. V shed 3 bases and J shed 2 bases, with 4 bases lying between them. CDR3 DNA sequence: TGTGCCAGCAGTTTTCCGAACTATGGCTACACCTTC. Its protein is CASSFPNYGYTF.

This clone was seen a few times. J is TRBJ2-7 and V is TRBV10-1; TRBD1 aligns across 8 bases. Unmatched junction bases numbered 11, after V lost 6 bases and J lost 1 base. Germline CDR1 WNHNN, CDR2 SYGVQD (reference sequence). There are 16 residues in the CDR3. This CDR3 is CASSVGSQGASYEQYF. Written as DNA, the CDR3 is TGCGCCAGCAGCGTAGGGTCGCAGGGGGCTTCCTACGAGCAGTACTTC.

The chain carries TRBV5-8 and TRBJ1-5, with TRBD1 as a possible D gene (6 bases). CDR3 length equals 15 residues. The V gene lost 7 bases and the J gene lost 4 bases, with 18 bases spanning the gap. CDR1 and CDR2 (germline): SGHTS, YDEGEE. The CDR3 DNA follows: TGTGCCAGCTCCAGGGGTGGGGAGGGAAATCAGCCCCAGCATTTT. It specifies CASSRGGEGNQPQHF.

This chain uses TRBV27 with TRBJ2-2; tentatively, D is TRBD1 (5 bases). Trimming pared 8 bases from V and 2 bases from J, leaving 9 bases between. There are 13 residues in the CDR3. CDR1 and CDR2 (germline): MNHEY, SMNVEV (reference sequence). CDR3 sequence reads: CASGRVNTGELFF. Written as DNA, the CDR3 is TGTGCCAGCGGCAGGGTTAACACCGGGGAGCTGTTTTTT.

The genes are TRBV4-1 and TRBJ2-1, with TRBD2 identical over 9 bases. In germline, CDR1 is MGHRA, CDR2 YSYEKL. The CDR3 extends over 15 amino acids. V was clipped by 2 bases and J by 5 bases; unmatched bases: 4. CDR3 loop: CASSQPGLAHNEQFF. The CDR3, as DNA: TGCGCCAGCAGCCAACCGGGACTAGCCCACAATGAGCAGTTCTTC.

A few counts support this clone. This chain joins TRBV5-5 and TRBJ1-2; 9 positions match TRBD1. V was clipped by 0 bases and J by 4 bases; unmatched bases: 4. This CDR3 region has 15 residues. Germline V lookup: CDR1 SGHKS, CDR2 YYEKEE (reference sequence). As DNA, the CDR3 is TGTGCCAGCAGCTTGGAGGACAGGGGTGTCTATGGCTACACCTTC. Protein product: CASSLEDRGVYGYTF.

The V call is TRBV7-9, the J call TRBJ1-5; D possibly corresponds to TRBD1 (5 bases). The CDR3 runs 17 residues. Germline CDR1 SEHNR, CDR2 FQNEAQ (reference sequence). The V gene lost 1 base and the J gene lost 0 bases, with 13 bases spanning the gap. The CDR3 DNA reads TGTGCCAGCAGCTTAGATCGGAGGGGCGGTAGCAATCAGCCCCAGCATTTT. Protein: CASSLDRRGGSNQPQHF. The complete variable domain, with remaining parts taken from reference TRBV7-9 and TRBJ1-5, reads DTGVSQNPRHKITKRGQNVTFRCDPISEHNRLYWYRQTLGQGPEFLTYFQNEAQLEKSRLLSDRFSAERPKGSFSTLEIQRTEQGDSAMYLCASSLDRRGGSNQPQHFGDGTRLSIL.

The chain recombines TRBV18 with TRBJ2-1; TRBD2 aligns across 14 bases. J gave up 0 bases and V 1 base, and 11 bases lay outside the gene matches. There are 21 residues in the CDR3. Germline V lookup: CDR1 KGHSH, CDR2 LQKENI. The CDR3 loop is CASSPRWTSGGIMASYNEQFF. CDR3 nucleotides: TGTGCCAGCTCACCACGATGGACTAGCGGGGGGATAATGGCCTCCTACAATGAGCAGTTCTTC.

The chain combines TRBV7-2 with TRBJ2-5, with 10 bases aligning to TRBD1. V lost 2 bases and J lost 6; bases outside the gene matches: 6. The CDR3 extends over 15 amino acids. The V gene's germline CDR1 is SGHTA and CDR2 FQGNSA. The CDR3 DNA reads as TGTGCCAGCAGCTTATTTCTGGGACAGGGGAAGACCCAGTACTTC. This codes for CASSLFLGQGKTQYF.

Here the CDR3 reads CASIDHRGGNTIYF. The CDR3 nucleotides are TGTGCCAGCATTGATCACAGGGGTGGAAACACCATATATTTT. The V gene is TRBV28, the J gene TRBJ1-3; TRBD1 agrees at 7 bases. The length of the CDR3 is 14 residues. With V trimmed by 7 bases and J by 3 bases, 6 bases remained unmatched. The germline V gene has CDR1 MDHEN and CDR2 SYDVKM.

The CDR3 sequence is CASTWTGITGELFF. CDR3 coding DNA: TGTGCCAGTACTTGGACAGGGATCACCGGGGAGCTGTTTTTT. The V and J genes are TRBV19 and TRBJ2-2, with 8 bases matching TRBD1. Germline V gene lookup returns CDR1 LNHDA and CDR2 SQIVND (reference sequence). The ends lost 7 bases at V and 4 bases at J; junction bases unmatched: 5. CDR3 size: 14 residues. Supplemented by reference TRBV19 and TRBJ2-2, the full variable domain reads DGGITQSPKYLFRKEGQNVTLSCEQNLNHDAMYWYRQDPGQGLRLIYYSQIVNDFQKGDIAEGYSVSREKKESFPLTVTSAQKNPTAFYLCASTWTGITGELFFGEGSRLTVL.

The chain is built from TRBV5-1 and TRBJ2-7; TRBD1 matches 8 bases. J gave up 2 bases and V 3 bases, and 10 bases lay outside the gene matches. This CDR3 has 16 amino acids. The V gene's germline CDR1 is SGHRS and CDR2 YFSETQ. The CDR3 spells CASSSAPDRGAYEQYF. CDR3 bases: TGCGCCAGCAGCTCAGCCCCTGACAGGGGCGCCTACGAGCAGTACTTC.